These 23 T cell receptor beta chains came from one sample sequenced in a study of shared clonotypes between healthy human individuals. Sequencing used immunoSEQ multiplex PCR; TCRdb keeps in-frame clones, though not all of them. The sample contains about 2 million clones, roughly 94% of which appear only once. The sample consisted of naive CD4+ T cells sorted from blood. Sample subset: CD45RA+ positively selected. The receptor set was obtained from a man aged 18 to 35 in good health.

On this clone itself: The same CDR3 also results from other DNA sequences found in this sample. J is TRBJ2-7 and V is TRBV5-4, with D tentatively TRBD1 (6 bases). The CDR3 loop spans 13 amino acids. Trimming cost V 2 bases and J 3 bases, with 9 bases left between them. The germline gives CDR1 SGHNT, CDR2 YYREEE (reference sequence). The DNA for the CDR3 is TGTGCCAGCAGCTTACAGGGTGGCTACGAGCAGTACTTC. Translating gives CASSLQGGYEQYF.

The rearrangement uses TRBV5-1 and TRBJ1-2; tentatively, D is TRBD1 (6 bases). The V gene lost 3 bases and the J gene lost 8 bases, with 17 bases spanning the gap. CDR1 is SGHRS and CDR2 is YFSETQ in the germline V gene. CDR3 length equals 14 residues. The CDR3 here is CASSWGGGAGGYTF. The CDR3, as DNA: TGCGCCAGCAGCTGGGGCGGGGGCGCGGGCGGCTACACCTTC.

The gene calls are TRBV27 and TRBJ2-3; 9 nucleotides agree with TRBD1. CDR1 MNHEY and CDR2 SMNVEV come from the germline V gene (reference sequence). This CDR3 is 15 amino acids long. V shed 6 bases and J 2 bases; nucleotides not matched to a gene: 6. CDR3 region: CASRIGTGFTDTQYF. The CDR3 coding sequence is TGTGCCAGCAGGATCGGGACAGGGTTCACAGATACGCAGTATTTT.

This chain connects TRBV5-1 to TRBJ2-3; 9 positions agree with TRBD2. The CDR3 totals 15 residues. V trimming: 5 bases; J trimming: 4 bases; junction bases outside the gene matches: 8. Germline CDR1 SGHRS, CDR2 YFSETQ. Here the CDR3 reads CASRAETSGADTQYF. CDR3 bases: TGCGCCAGCAGGGCGGAGACTAGCGGCGCAGATACGCAGTATTTT.

With respect to this clone: Other DNA sequences of this sample code for an identical CDR3. The chain links TRBV4-3 to TRBJ2-7; D tentatively fits TRBD1 or TRBD2 (6 bases each). Trimming took off 0 bases at V and 2 bases at J, with 8 bases between the two ends. The CDR3 spans 14 residues. From germline, CDR1 is LGHNA and CDR2 YSLEER. The CDR3 is CASSQEGGTYEQYF. The CDR3 bases are TGCGCCAGCAGCCAAGAAGGGGGGACCTACGAGCAGTACTTC.

This sequence joins TRBV4-3 and TRBJ2-3; TRBD2 matches at 13 bases. J gave up 5 bases and V 0 bases, and 8 bases lay outside the gene matches. Germline CDR1 is LGHNA and CDR2 is YSLEER. This CDR3 is 18 amino acids long. The CDR3 DNA is TGCGCCAGCAGCCAAGATTTAGGGACTAGCGGGATGCGAGATACGCAGTATTTT. Translating gives CASSQDLGTSGMRDTQYF.

The chain joins TRBV23-1 to TRBJ2-5, with D tentatively TRBD1 (6 bases). TRBV23-1 is noted as an ORF with a role that remains uncertain. The germline V and J ends were trimmed by 0 bases and 4 bases, with 9 bases remaining between them. This CDR3 has 14 residues. The CDR3 DNA is TGCGCCAGCAGTCAATCGAAACAGGGAGAGACCCAGTACTTC. Its translation: CASSQSKQGETQYF.

This chain connects TRBV15 to TRBJ1-5; D may be TRBD1 (5 bases). Trimming took 7 bases from V and 5 from J, leaving 15 bases between them. This CDR3 comprises 14 residues. Germline-derived CDR1 and CDR2 are LNHNV and YYDKDF (reference sequence). The CDR3 spells CATNEGRGDQPQHF. The CDR3 nucleotides are TGTGCCACCAACGAGGGGCGAGGGGATCAGCCCCAGCATTTT.

The chain carries TRBV6-6 and TRBJ2-7; TRBD1 aligns across 9 bases. The CDR3 totals 16 residues. The V segment lost 5 bases and the J segment 5 bases; nucleotides outside the gene matches: 13. CDR1 is MNHNY, CDR2 SVGAGI, per germline (reference sequence). The CDR3 loop reads CASSHNTGTGNDEQYF. The CDR3 DNA sequence: TGTGCCAGCAGTCACAACACCGGGACAGGGAACGACGAGCAGTACTTC.

The chain is built from TRBV6-1 and TRBJ2-7; possible D gene TRBD1, 6 bases. The V gene's germline CDR1 is MNHNS and CDR2 SASEGT. The V end was cut by 6 bases, the J end by 3 bases, with 15 bases between. The CDR3 sequence is 14 residues long. The CDR3 DNA reads as TGTGCCAGCAGGAACCCGGGACAAGGCTACGAGCAGTACTTC. This sequence encodes CASRNPGQGYEQYF.

The chain recombines TRBV7-2 with TRBJ2-7; 11 nucleotides match TRBD2. With 5 bases clipped from V and 5 bases from J, the junction kept 8 bases outside the gene matches. This CDR3 spans 15 amino acids. CDR1 SGHTA and CDR2 FQGNSA come from the germline V gene. Here the CDR3 reads CASSDIAGGPHEQYF. The CDR3 bases are TGTGCCAGCAGCGACATAGCGGGAGGGCCCCACGAGCAGTACTTC.

The chain carries TRBV6-4 and TRBJ2-3; 7 positions agree with TRBD2. The V gene's germline CDR1 is MRHNA and CDR2 SNTAGT. V was pared by 3 bases and J by 0 bases, with 9 bases of the junction left unmatched. The CDR3 has 17 amino acids. The DNA for the CDR3 is TGTGCCAGCAGTGATGGAGCGGGAACAACTAGCACAGATACGCAGTATTTT. This gives the protein CASSDGAGTTSTDTQYF.

The chain combines TRBV30 with TRBJ2-3; D possibly corresponds to TRBD2 (6 bases). Trimming cost V 2 bases and J 4 bases, with 13 bases left between them. This CDR3 has 14 residues. CDR1 and CDR2 from the germline V gene are GTSNPN and SVGIG (reference sequence). The CDR3 sequence is CAWSSTGLADTQYF. As DNA, the CDR3 is TGTGCCTGGAGTTCTACGGGACTCGCAGATACGCAGTATTTT.

The rearrangement links TRBV14 to TRBJ2-5; 10 bases align to TRBD1. The length of the CDR3 is 17 residues. V gave up 4 bases and J gave up 2 bases; unmatched junction bases: 10. Per germline, CDR1 SGHDN and CDR2 FVKESK. The CDR3 DNA follows: TGTGCCAGCAGCCGGGACAGGGGTGGGCCCATACAAGAGACCCAGTACTTC. Residues: CASSRDRGGPIQETQYF.

This chain uses TRBV9 with TRBJ2-3; TRBD1 agrees at 9 bases. This CDR3 is built from 15 residues. Germline V gene data show CDR1 as SGDLS and CDR2 as YYNGEE. Unmatched junction bases numbered 3, after V lost 3 bases and J lost 1 base. CDR3 protein: CASSEGQGRTDTQYF. The CDR3 nucleotides read TGTGCCAGCAGCGAGGGACAGGGACGCACAGATACGCAGTATTTT.

The chain has TRBV29-1 and TRBJ1-2; 9 nucleotides align to TRBD1. This CDR3 comprises 12 residues. The junction had 4 bases not matched to a gene; V was cut back by 5 bases and J by 6 bases. CDR1 and CDR2 (germline): SQVTM, ANQGSEA. The DNA for the CDR3 is TGCAGCGTTTATGGGACAGGGAATGGCTACACCTTC. This encodes CSVYGTGNGYTF.

The rearrangement links TRBV4-1 to TRBJ2-1; 8 bases line up with TRBD2. This CDR3 is built from 15 residues. Germline lookup yields CDR1 MGHRA and CDR2 YSYEKL. With 4 bases clipped from V and 6 bases from J, the junction kept 8 bases outside the gene matches. CDR3 nucleotide sequence: TGCGCCAGCAGCCCTACGGGCGGGGGGCCCAATGAGCAGTTCTTC. It encodes CASSPTGGGPNEQFF.

The chain links TRBV6-1 to TRBJ1-3; perhaps TRBD1 as D (5 bases). The germline V and J ends were trimmed by 2 bases and 0 bases, with 8 bases remaining between them. Germline-derived CDR1 and CDR2 are MNHNS and SASEGT. This CDR3 contains 15 residues. The CDR3 nucleotides read TGTGCCAGCAGTGAACAGGGCCGCTCTGGAAACACCATATATTTT. Translation gives CASSEQGRSGNTIYF.

In this sample, this clone turned up a few times. V is TRBV7-8 and J is TRBJ2-7, with D possibly matching TRBD2 (5 bases). This CDR3 contains 14 residues. V dropped 5 bases and J dropped 0 bases, with 11 bases sitting between them. Germline lookup yields CDR1 SGHVS and CDR2 FQNEAQ. CDR3 protein: CASSPGTNSYEQYF. The CDR3 DNA is TGTGCCAGCAGCCCGGGAACTAACTCCTACGAGCAGTACTTC.

The chain links TRBV10-2 to TRBJ2-5; tentative D call: TRBD1 (6 bases). With the DNA end fitting TRBJ2-7 better, the J assignment may be wrong. Germline V gene data show CDR1 as WSHSY and CDR2 as SAAADI. The CDR3 is 15 amino acids. CDR3: CASSELLTGPSEQYF. DNA for the CDR3: TGCGCCAGCAGTGAGCTCCTTACAGGGCCGAGCGAGCAGTACTTC.

This sequence joins TRBV30 and TRBJ1-1; D not certain. V lost 1 base to trimming and J lost 11 bases, with 17 bases between them. CDR1 and CDR2 from the germline V gene are GTSNPN and SVGIG (reference sequence). The length of the CDR3 is 13 residues. CDR3 amino acids: CAWSGAPESRAFF. DNA of the CDR3: TGTGCCTGGAGTGGGGCTCCGGAATCGCGGGCTTTCTTT.

V usage is TRBV7-8 and J usage is TRBJ2-5; D is possibly TRBD2 (5 bases). Germline loops: CDR1 SGHVS, CDR2 FQNEAQ. Trimming stripped 5 bases from V and 0 bases from J, with 13 bases between. CDR3 length equals 15 residues. The CDR3 DNA reads TGTGCCAGCAGCGTCTTAGCGCCACACCAAGAGACCCAGTACTTC. Protein sequence: CASSVLAPHQETQYF. The entire variable domain, with the rest obtained from reference TRBV7-8 and TRBJ2-5, is as follows: GAGVSQSPRYKVAKRGQDVALRCDPISGHVSLFWYQQALGQGPEFLTYFQNEAQLDKSGLPSDRFFAERPEGSVSTLKIQRTQQEDSAVYLCASSVLAPHQETQYFGPGTRLLVL.

CDR3 protein: CASSQAVLRLAGGTDTQYF. DNA for the CDR3: TGCGCCAGCAGCCAAGCCGTTCTCCGACTAGCGGGCGGCACAGATACGCAGTATTTT. This chain uses TRBV4-1 with TRBJ2-3, with 10 positions matching TRBD2. The germline V gene has CDR1 MGHRA and CDR2 YSYEKL. The CDR3 spans 19 residues. V trimming: 1 base; J trimming: 1 base; junction bases outside the gene matches: 11.